This is a list of T cell receptor beta chains from one sample in a study of OX40 agonist ivuxolimab in advanced cancers. The data were produced by immunoSEQ multiplex PCR, yet TCRdb's version contains in-frame clones alone and is incomplete. The sample holds 44,000 or so clones, 80% seen once. The sample here was CD4+ or CD8+ T cells sorted from blood, taken in a trial of the OX40 agonist ivuxolimab. These receptors were collected from an adult with an advanced solid tumor such as melanoma, head and neck, liver or kidney cancer. Each CDR3 is given with its conserved first and last residue. The D gene is left open where the match is weak. Clone sizes are given selectively: once, few, many, or a class where the clone is expanded.

d_gene: -; abundance: -; v_gene: TRBV4-2; j_gene: TRBJ1-4; len: 15; CDR3nt: TGTGCCAGCAGCACAAGTGGGGGAACTAATGAAAAACTGTTTTTT; CDR3aa: CASSTSGGTNEKLFF
d_gene: -; abundance: -; v_gene: TRBV4-3; j_gene: TRBJ2-1; len: 13; CDR3nt: TGCGCCAGCAGCCAAGATGAGAAGCGTGAGCAGTTCTTC; CDR3aa: CASSQDEKREQFF
d_gene: -; abundance: -; v_gene: TRBV6-6; j_gene: TRBJ2-7; len: 12; CDR3nt: TGTGCCAGCAGCCCCGGGAAAGACGAGCAGTACTTC; CDR3aa: CASSPGKDEQYF
d_gene: -; abundance: medium-sized; v_gene: TRBV28; j_gene: TRBJ2-2; len: 14; CDR3nt: TGTGCCAGCAGGACCAGGGGATTCACCGGGGAGCTGTTTTTT; CDR3aa: CASRTRGFTGELFF
d_gene: -; abundance: -; v_gene: TRBV20-1; j_gene: TRBJ2-5; len: 11; CDR3nt: TGCAGTGCTAGAATCCAAGAGACCCAGTACTTC; CDR3aa: CSARIQETQYF
d_gene: -; abundance: few; v_gene: TRBV7-2; j_gene: TRBJ1-2; len: 13; CDR3nt: TGTGCCAGCAGCGGAGGAGGTTTTGGAGGCTACACCTTC; CDR3aa: CASSGGGFGGYTF
d_gene: -; abundance: -; v_gene: TRBV5-1; j_gene: TRBJ1-1; len: 14; CDR3nt: TGCGCCAGCAGCCGCGAGGGAGGGAACACTGAAGCTTTCTTT; CDR3aa: CASSREGGNTEAFF
d_gene: -; abundance: -; v_gene: TRBV4-1; j_gene: TRBJ1-1; len: 14; CDR3nt: TGCGCCAGCAGCCAAGGGACGGCGAACACTGAAGCTTTCTTT; CDR3aa: CASSQGTANTEAFF
d_gene: TRBD2; abundance: -; v_gene: TRBV7-2; j_gene: TRBJ2-3; len: 14; CDR3nt: TGTGCCAGCAGATCAAGGACTAGCGCAGATACGCAGTATTTT; CDR3aa: CASRSRTSADTQYF
d_gene: -; abundance: -; v_gene: TRBV30; j_gene: TRBJ1-2; len: 12; CDR3nt: TGTGCCCTGTTCCCCGGGCGCTATGGCTACACCTTC; CDR3aa: CALFPGRYGYTF
d_gene: TRBD2; abundance: -; v_gene: TRBV19; j_gene: TRBJ2-3; len: 16; CDR3nt: TGTGCCACCAAAACAGCGGGACCGGCTAGCACAGATACGCAGTATTTT; CDR3aa: CATKTAGPASTDTQYF
d_gene: -; abundance: -; v_gene: TRBV5-5; j_gene: TRBJ1-2; len: 15; CDR3nt: TGTGCCAGCAGCTTGGGCGCAGGTCAGAACTATGGCTACACCTTC; CDR3aa: CASSLGAGQNYGYTF
d_gene: -; abundance: -; v_gene: TRBV6-1; j_gene: TRBJ2-7; len: 15; CDR3nt: TGTGCCAGCAGTGAAAGTGGACCCTCCCGCTACGAGCAGTACTTC; CDR3aa: CASSESGPSRYEQYF
d_gene: -; abundance: -; v_gene: TRBV10-2; j_gene: TRBJ2-3; len: 13; CDR3nt: TGCGCCAGCAGTGGGACAGCGCGGCATACGCAGTATTTT; CDR3aa: CASSGTARHTQYF
d_gene: -; abundance: once; v_gene: TRBV11-2; j_gene: TRBJ2-3; len: 15; CDR3nt: TGTGCCAGCAGCTTAGGAGCCAGGCGCACAGATACGCAGTATTTT; CDR3aa: CASSLGARRTDTQYF
d_gene: -; abundance: once; v_gene: TRBV5-6; j_gene: TRBJ2-1; len: 14; CDR3nt: TGTGCCAGCAGCTTAGGATTGTGGAGCAATGAGCAGTTCTTC; CDR3aa: CASSLGLWSNEQFF
d_gene: TRBD2; abundance: few; v_gene: TRBV6-1; j_gene: TRBJ2-7; len: 14; CDR3nt: TGTGCCAGCAGCCTACTAGCGCGACCCTACGAGCAGTACTTC; CDR3aa: CASSLLARPYEQYF
d_gene: -; abundance: -; v_gene: TRBV5-1; j_gene: TRBJ2-1; len: 16; CDR3nt: TGCGCCAGCAGCTTGGGAGCTAGCTCAATCTACAATGAGCAGTTCTTC; CDR3aa: CASSLGASSIYNEQFF
d_gene: -; abundance: once; v_gene: TRBV7-2; j_gene: TRBJ2-3; len: 16; CDR3nt: TGTGCCAGCAGCTTAGCCCCGGGAAGCACGACAGATACGCAGTATTTT; CDR3aa: CASSLAPGSTTDTQYF
d_gene: -; abundance: -; v_gene: TRBV29-1; j_gene: TRBJ2-1; len: 16; CDR3nt: TGCAGCGTTGTAGGCGGTCTGGGGACAACCAACAATGAGCAGTTCTTC; CDR3aa: CSVVGGLGTTNNEQFF
d_gene: TRBD1; abundance: medium-sized; v_gene: TRBV27; j_gene: TRBJ1-2; len: 14; CDR3nt: TGTGCCAGCAGCTCCGACAGGGATAACTATGGCTACACCTTC; CDR3aa: CASSSDRDNYGYTF
d_gene: TRBD2; abundance: once; v_gene: TRBV5-1; j_gene: TRBJ2-7; len: 15; CDR3nt: TGCGCCAGCAGCTCCGGACTAGCGGGAGTAAGCGAGCAGTACTTC; CDR3aa: CASSSGLAGVSEQYF
d_gene: -; abundance: -; v_gene: TRBV7-4; j_gene: TRBJ2-7; len: 15; CDR3nt: TGTGCCAGCAGCTTAGAGGGAACTCTCGGTTCCGAGCAGTACTTC; CDR3aa: CASSLEGTLGSEQYF
d_gene: -; abundance: -; v_gene: TRBV19; j_gene: TRBJ2-3; len: 14; CDR3nt: TGTGCCACTAAGAAGAGGGGGGCCGTGGATACGCAGTATTTT; CDR3aa: CATKKRGAVDTQYF
d_gene: -; abundance: -; v_gene: TRBV28; j_gene: TRBJ2-7; len: 12; CDR3nt: TGTGCCAGCAGACGGGTAGCCTACGAGCAGTACTTC; CDR3aa: CASRRVAYEQYF
d_gene: -; abundance: -; v_gene: TRBV9; j_gene: TRBJ1-2; len: 13; CDR3nt: TGTGCCAGCAGCGTGGGGGCCGGCTATGGCTACACCTTC; CDR3aa: CASSVGAGYGYTF
d_gene: -; abundance: -; v_gene: TRBV18; j_gene: TRBJ2-5; len: 13; CDR3nt: TGTGCCAGCTCACCACGGGCCCAAGAGACCCAGTACTTC; CDR3aa: CASSPRAQETQYF
d_gene: -; abundance: -; v_gene: TRBV10-3; j_gene: TRBJ2-3; len: 13; CDR3nt: TGTGCCATCAGTGGGCCTAGCACAGATACGCAGTATTTT; CDR3aa: CAISGPSTDTQYF
d_gene: -; abundance: -; v_gene: TRBV5-1; j_gene: TRBJ2-3; len: 16; CDR3nt: TGCGCCAGCAGCTTGGTTAGCCCAGGAAAGCGAGATACGCAGTATTTT; CDR3aa: CASSLVSPGKRDTQYF
d_gene: -; abundance: -; v_gene: TRBV7-9; j_gene: TRBJ2-1; len: 13; CDR3nt: TGTGCCAGCAGGGACCTACAAGAGGTAGGGCAGTTCTTC; CDR3aa: CASRDLQEVGQFF
d_gene: TRBD1; abundance: -; v_gene: TRBV2; j_gene: TRBJ1-2; len: 14; CDR3nt: TGTGCCAGCAGGTTTGGCGGGACAGACTATGGCTACACCTTC; CDR3aa: CASRFGGTDYGYTF
d_gene: TRBD1; abundance: -; v_gene: TRBV6-6; j_gene: TRBJ2-5; len: 15; CDR3nt: TGTGCCAGCAGCAAAGGGACAGGGGGCGAAGAGACCCAGTACTTC; CDR3aa: CASSKGTGGEETQYF
d_gene: -; abundance: -; v_gene: TRBV11-2; j_gene: TRBJ2-7; len: 12; CDR3nt: TGTGCCAGCAGCTCAGGCCCCTACGAGCAGTACTTC; CDR3aa: CASSSGPYEQYF
d_gene: -; abundance: -; v_gene: TRBV30; j_gene: TRBJ2-7; len: 15; CDR3nt: TGTGCCTGGAGTGAGGCCCCCCCGGGGACGTACGAGCAGTACTTC; CDR3aa: CAWSEAPPGTYEQYF
d_gene: -; abundance: few; v_gene: TRBV4-1; j_gene: TRBJ2-7; len: 13; CDR3nt: TGCGCCAGCAGCCCTACAAGGCCGACTAAGCAGTACTTC; CDR3aa: CASSPTRPTKQYF
d_gene: TRBD1; abundance: -; v_gene: TRBV11-2; j_gene: TRBJ2-7; len: 17; CDR3nt: TGTGCCAGCAGCCACTCTAAGGGCCACAGGGGGCTCTACGAGCAGTACTTC; CDR3aa: CASSHSKGHRGLYEQYF
d_gene: -; abundance: -; v_gene: TRBV5-1; j_gene: TRBJ1-5; len: 15; CDR3nt: TGCGCCAGCAGCCTGGACTCAGGGATCGATCAGCCCCAGCATTTT; CDR3aa: CASSLDSGIDQPQHF
d_gene: TRBD1; abundance: -; v_gene: TRBV7-9; j_gene: TRBJ2-3; len: 15; CDR3nt: TGTGCCAGCAGTTTCGTGGACAGGCCGACAGATACGCAGTATTTT; CDR3aa: CASSFVDRPTDTQYF
d_gene: -; abundance: -; v_gene: TRBV9; j_gene: TRBJ2-5; len: 15; CDR3nt: TGTGCCAGCAGCGTAGATGGGGGTATCAGGGAGACCCAGTACTTC; CDR3aa: CASSVDGGIRETQYF
d_gene: -; abundance: -; v_gene: TRBV18; j_gene: TRBJ2-7; len: 13; CDR3nt: TGTGCCAGCTCACCAGAGGGCAGGTACGAGCAGTACTTC; CDR3aa: CASSPEGRYEQYF
d_gene: -; abundance: once; v_gene: TRBV15; j_gene: TRBJ2-5; len: 14; CDR3nt: TGTGCCACCAGCAGAGGCGGGGCTGACGAGACCCAGTACTTC; CDR3aa: CATSRGGADETQYF
d_gene: -; abundance: -; v_gene: TRBV30; j_gene: TRBJ1-6; len: 14; CDR3nt: TGTGCCTGGGAACTTGACCATGCCGGTTCACCCCTCCACTTT; CDR3aa: CAWELDHAGSPLHF
d_gene: TRBD2; abundance: few; v_gene: TRBV5-1; j_gene: TRBJ2-5; len: 18; CDR3nt: TGCGCCAGCAGCTACCCGCCAAGGGGACTAGCGGGAGTTGAGACCCAGTACTTC; CDR3aa: CASSYPPRGLAGVETQYF
d_gene: TRBD2; abundance: once; v_gene: TRBV5-1; j_gene: TRBJ2-3; len: 15; CDR3nt: TGCGCCAGCAGCCCGGAGGGACAGCGGGGGGTAGAGCAGTATTTT; CDR3aa: CASSPEGQRGVEQYF
d_gene: -; abundance: -; v_gene: TRBV5-1; j_gene: TRBJ2-7; len: 15; CDR3nt: TGCGCCAGCAGCTTGGATCGGGGGTTCGGAGGAGAGCAGTACTTC; CDR3aa: CASSLDRGFGGEQYF
d_gene: TRBD2; abundance: -; v_gene: TRBV9; j_gene: TRBJ2-2; len: 14; CDR3nt: TGTGCCAGCAGCGGCTACCTAGCGGCCGGGGAGCTGTTTTTT; CDR3aa: CASSGYLAAGELFF
d_gene: -; abundance: once; v_gene: TRBV20-1; j_gene: TRBJ2-7; len: 11; CDR3nt: TGCAGTGCTAGAGTGGGAACCGAGCAGTACTTC; CDR3aa: CSARVGTEQYF
d_gene: TRBD2; abundance: -; v_gene: TRBV5-5; j_gene: TRBJ2-7; len: 16; CDR3nt: TGTGCCAGCAGCTTGTCCCCTAGCGGGGCGACCTACGAGCAGTACTTC; CDR3aa: CASSLSPSGATYEQYF